The 21 T cell receptor beta chains below were found in one sample sequenced in a study of PD-L1 blockade in urothelial cancer. TCRdb keeps only in-frame clones here, not all; method: immunoSEQ multiplex PCR. The sample shows about 87,000 clones, less than 90% of them seen only once. The sample's time point: pretreatment peripheral blood. Sequences were derived from PBMCs, sampled around atezolizumab (anti-PD-L1) treatment. The receptors were gathered from a man in his fifties or sixties with urothelial cancer.

This chain uses TRBV6-5 with TRBJ2-7; 9 nucleotides match TRBD2. The CDR3 totals 14 residues. The V gene end was trimmed by 6 bases and the J gene end by 2 bases; junction bases not matched to a gene: 5. CDR1 is MNHEY, CDR2 SVGAGI, per germline. CDR3 amino acids: CASRTERGAYEQYF. The CDR3 coding sequence is TGTGCCAGCAGAACAGAGCGGGGGGCCTACGAGCAGTACTTC.

This chain's CDR3 is CASSIVLGGYTF. CDR3 sequence (DNA): TGTGCCAGTAGTATAGTCCTCGGTGGCTACACCTTC. The chain is built from TRBV19 and TRBJ1-2; D not certain. CDR3 length equals 12 residues. CDR1 LNHDA and CDR2 SQIVND come from the germline V gene (reference sequence). The V gene lost 1 base and the J gene lost 7 bases, with 7 bases spanning the gap.

V gene TRBV6-5 combines with J gene TRBJ2-3, with 9 bases that match TRBD2. J gave up 4 bases and V 4 bases, and 3 bases lay outside the gene matches. The CDR3 is 14 residues long. Germline V gives CDR1 MNHEY, CDR2 SVGAGI. Here the CDR3 reads CASSSGLASDTQYF. CDR3 coding DNA: TGTGCCAGCAGTTCGGGACTAGCATCAGATACGCAGTATTTT.

V usage is TRBV10-3 and J usage is TRBJ2-2; 15 bases are shared with TRBD2. The CDR3 has 17 amino acids. V lost 3 bases to trimming and J lost 7 bases; unmatched junction nucleotides: 6. Germline V lookup: CDR1 ENHRY, CDR2 SYGVKD. This CDR3 is CAISDGLAGGPDGELFF. The CDR3 nucleotides read TGTGCCATCAGTGACGGACTAGCGGGAGGGCCGGACGGGGAGCTGTTTTTT.

The CDR3 loop is CAISRGETYEQYF. CDR3 sequence (DNA): TGTGCCATCAGTCGCGGTGAAACCTACGAGCAGTACTTC. J is TRBJ2-7 and V is TRBV10-3; D gene ambiguous. CDR1 ENHRY and CDR2 SYGVKD come from the germline V gene. Trimming pared 5 bases from V and 2 bases from J, leaving 10 bases between. This CDR3 has 13 amino acids.

This clone has more than one count but fewer than ten. V gene TRBV5-1 combines with J gene TRBJ1-2; TRBD1 might be the D (6 bases). The germline gives CDR1 SGHRS, CDR2 YFSETQ. This CDR3 has 16 residues. V lost 4 bases, J lost 1 base, and 17 bases lay in between. CDR3 coding DNA: TGCGCCAGCAGCACACCCCCGGGACAACTTAACTATGGCTACACCTTC. Encoded protein: CASSTPPGQLNYGYTF.

V is TRBV9 and J is TRBJ2-5, with 9 nucleotides matching TRBD1. V was clipped by 4 bases and J by 3 bases; unmatched bases: 4. The CDR3 loop spans 14 amino acids. The germline CDR1 and CDR2 sequences are SGDLS and YYNGEE. This CDR3 reads CASSPGTGKETQYF. CDR3 nucleotides: TGTGCCAGCAGCCCCGGGACAGGGAAAGAGACCCAGTACTTC.

J is TRBJ1-1 and V is TRBV20-1; 10 bases agree with TRBD1. The V gene's germline CDR1 is DFQATT and CDR2 SNEGSKA (reference sequence). With 0 bases clipped from V and 13 bases from J, the junction kept 2 bases outside the gene matches. The CDR3 loop spans 11 amino acids. In DNA, the CDR3 is TGCAGTGCTAGAGAGGACAGGGGGGTTTTCTTT. Encoded protein: CSAREDRGVFF.

The chain carries TRBV4-1 and TRBJ1-4, with D hard to call. The ends were cut back, 3 bases at V and 3 bases at J, with 14 bases in the middle. Germline CDR1 is MGHRA and CDR2 is YSYEKL. The CDR3 covers 16 residues. CDR3 in amino acids: CASSHEVRAANEKLFF. The CDR3 DNA sequence: TGCGCCAGCAGCCATGAAGTGAGGGCGGCTAATGAAAAACTGTTTTTT.

This clone appeared once. The V gene is TRBV5-4, the J gene TRBJ1-1; D is unclear. Trimming removed 5 bases at V and 1 base at J, with 6 bases between. The CDR3 sequence is 12 residues long. CDR1 is SGHNT and CDR2 is YYREEE in the germline V gene (reference sequence). The CDR3 loop reads CASSSWNTEAFF. CDR3 DNA sequence: TGTGCCAGCAGTTCTTGGAACACTGAAGCTTTCTTT.

The V gene is TRBV4-2, the J gene TRBJ1-2; the D gene is possibly TRBD1 (5 bases). Trimming cost V 0 bases and J 3 bases, with 8 bases left between them. Germline-derived CDR1 and CDR2 are LGHNA and YNFKEQ. The CDR3 sequence is 14 residues long. The CDR3 loop reads CASSQDWTHYGYTF. As DNA, the CDR3 is TGTGCCAGCAGCCAAGATTGGACACACTATGGCTACACCTTC.

This clone was seen only once. The CDR3 spells CASRGTGGVYEQYF. The CDR3 nucleotides read TGTGCCAGCAGAGGGACAGGGGGCGTCTACGAGCAGTACTTC. This chain connects TRBV28 to TRBJ2-7; 12 positions agree with TRBD1. This CDR3 is 14 amino acids long. V shed 6 bases and J 3 bases; nucleotides not matched to a gene: 3. From germline, CDR1 is MDHEN and CDR2 SYDVKM.

The V call is TRBV18, the J call TRBJ2-5; D gene uncertain. The CDR3 is 13 residues long. The germline CDR1 and CDR2 sequences are KGHSH and LQKENI. The germline V and J ends were trimmed by 0 bases and 5 bases, with 7 bases remaining between them. This CDR3 reads CASSPPATETQYF. The CDR3 DNA reads as TGTGCCAGCTCACCACCAGCGACCGAGACCCAGTACTTC. The whole variable domain, remainder taken from reference TRBV18 and TRBJ2-5, is NAGVMQNPRHLVRRRGQEARLRCSPMKGHSHVYWYRQLPEEGLKFMVYLQKENIIDESGMPKERFSAEFPKEGPSILRIQQVVRGDSAAYFCASSPPATETQYFGPGTRLLVL.

The chain carries TRBV9 and TRBJ2-2; D may be TRBD2 (5 bases). Germline assignment: CDR1 SGDLS and CDR2 YYNGEE. V was pared by 0 bases and J by 6 bases, with 9 bases between. The CDR3 runs 14 residues. This CDR3 reads CASSVVGGSGELFF. The CDR3 bases are TGTGCCAGCAGCGTAGTAGGAGGATCCGGGGAGCTGTTTTTT.

CDR3 DNA sequence: TGTGCCAGCAGCAATCCCCAACGGGACAGCCTTAATGAAAAACTGTTTTTT. Its translation is CASSNPQRDSLNEKLFF. The chain recombines TRBV21-1 with TRBJ1-4; TRBD1 reflects the table's D call only, with no check against the DNA. TRBV21-1 is given as a pseudogene. This CDR3 has 17 residues.

V gene TRBV9 combines with J gene TRBJ2-3; the D gene is possibly TRBD2 (5 bases). Germline V gives CDR1 SGDLS, CDR2 YYNGEE. This CDR3 spans 15 amino acids. The germline V and J ends were trimmed by 3 bases and 2 bases, with 13 bases remaining between them. The chain's CDR3 is CASSDGVVVTDTQYF. The CDR3 region has the DNA TGTGCCAGCAGCGACGGGGTGGTAGTCACAGATACGCAGTATTTT.

The V call is TRBV9, the J call TRBJ2-2; TRBD1 agrees at 7 bases. The germline V gene encodes CDR1 SGDLS and CDR2 YYNGEE. The CDR3 covers 13 residues. Trimming removed 7 bases from V and 5 bases from J; junction bases left unmatched: 5. CDR3 DNA sequence: TGTGCCAGCGGTCAGGGGGTGACCGGGGAGCTGTTTTTT. Its translation: CASGQGVTGELFF. Full variable domain (remainder filled in from reference TRBV9 and TRBJ2-2): DSGVTQTPKHLITATGQRVTLRCSPRSGDLSVYWYQQSLDQGLQFLIQYYNGEERAKGNILERFSAQQFPDLHSELNLSSLELGDSALYFCASGQGVTGELFFGEGSRLTVL.

This CDR3 is CASSIELGASVVDQPQHF. The CDR3 nucleotides read TGTGCCAGTAGTATAGAGTTGGGGGCATCTGTCGTGGATCAGCCCCAGCATTTT. V usage is TRBV19 and J usage is TRBJ1-5, with D possibly TRBD1 on 6 matching bases. Per germline, CDR1 LNHDA and CDR2 SQIVND (reference sequence). The CDR3 totals 18 residues. The V and J ends lost 0 bases and 5 bases respectively, with 20 bases between them.

This sequence joins TRBV16 and TRBJ1-1; D is perhaps TRBD1 (5 bases). This CDR3 has 13 amino acids. Germline V gene lookup returns CDR1 KGHSY and CDR2 FQNENV. Trimming pared 7 bases from V and 7 bases from J, leaving 16 bases between. CDR3 coding DNA: TGTGCCAGCAACCGAGGAGGGACCGGTGAAGCTTTCTTT. Translation: CASNRGGTGEAFF.

This chain links TRBV5-4 with TRBJ2-4; 9 bases are shared with TRBD1. Germline values: CDR1 SGHNT, CDR2 YYREEE (reference sequence). CDR3 size: 16 residues. Unmatched junction bases numbered 11, after V lost 4 bases and J lost 6 bases. The CDR3 nucleotides read TGTGCCAGCAGCAGAACCACAGGGGGCGGGACAAACATTCAGTACTTC. Protein: CASSRTTGGGTNIQYF.

This clone was recorded a few times. The chain employs TRBV2 and TRBJ1-4; 8 bases are shared with TRBD1. V was clipped by 6 bases and J by 0 bases; unmatched bases: 24. The germline gives CDR1 SNHLY, CDR2 FYNNEI. The CDR3 extends over 22 amino acids. The CDR3 coding sequence is TGTGCCAGCAGGAAGACAGGGGAGAGGTTGCTTGGGAGGTTTGCAACTAATGAAAAACTGTTTTTT. This encodes CASRKTGERLLGRFATNEKLFF.